The 13 T cell receptor beta chains given below trace back to one sample, sequenced in a study of cytomegalovirus exposure and HLA in healthy donors. The PCR used 60 Vbeta and 13 Jbeta primers. Only in-frame clones appear in the TCRdb table, and some are missing; sequencing was by immunoSEQ multiplex PCR. The table records around 150,000 clones, roughly 68% of them present only once. The sequenced sample was PBMCs. The source of these receptors is a man in his 60s in good health and CMV-seronegative.

The chain links TRBV2 to TRBJ2-5; 12 nucleotides align to TRBD2. The trim removed 5 bases at V and 1 base at J, leaving 5 bases unmatched. The length of the CDR3 is 16 residues. Germline assignment: CDR1 SNHLY and CDR2 FYNNEI. The CDR3: CASSTGTSGFQETQYF. CDR3 DNA sequence: TGTGCCAGCAGTACCGGGACTAGCGGGTTCCAAGAGACCCAGTACTTC.

In this sample, this clone turned up a few times. The chain uses TRBV5-1 and TRBJ2-3, with 8 positions matching TRBD2. J was trimmed by 0 bases and V by 0 bases; bases with no gene match: 12. Germline V gives CDR1 SGHRS, CDR2 YFSETQ. The length of the CDR3 is 19 residues. DNA for the CDR3: TGCGCCAGCAGCTTGGGAAGCGGGAGAGGGGGGACTAGCACAGATACGCAGTATTTT. Residues: CASSLGSGRGGTSTDTQYF.

V gene TRBV19 combines with J gene TRBJ1-5; 8 bases match TRBD1. Losses at the gene ends were 7 bases for V and 11 bases for J; bases not matched to a gene: 7. This CDR3 comprises 12 residues. Germline CDR1 is LNHDA and CDR2 is SQIVND (reference sequence). This chain's CDR3 is CASNQNRGAQHF. CDR3 nucleotides: TGTGCCAGTAACCAAAACAGGGGGGCCCAGCATTTT.

The gene calls are TRBV18 and TRBJ2-7; 9 bases match TRBD2. V trimming: 3 bases; J trimming: 7 bases; junction bases outside the gene matches: 7. The CDR3 has 14 amino acids. Germline V gene data show CDR1 as KGHSH and CDR2 as LQKENI. The CDR3 region is CASSPAGGLGEQYF. The CDR3 DNA sequence: TGTGCCAGCTCACCGGCGGGAGGGCTGGGGGAGCAGTACTTC.

This clone was counted a few times. CDR3: CASRGGQGRTNEKLFF. The DNA for the CDR3 is TGCGCCAGCAGGGGTGGACAGGGCAGAACTAATGAAAAACTGTTTTTT. The chain recombines TRBV5-1 with TRBJ1-4; TRBD1 matches 8 bases. Looked up from germline, CDR1 is SGHRS and CDR2 is YFSETQ. CDR3 length: 16 residues. Trimming removed 5 bases from V and 1 base from J; junction bases left unmatched: 7.

V and J are TRBV18 and TRBJ2-2; 14 nucleotides align to TRBD2. The V gene's germline CDR1 is KGHSH and CDR2 LQKENI. The CDR3 sequence is 16 residues long. Germline trimming cut 2 bases from V and 5 bases from J; bases unmatched to any gene: 1. DNA of the CDR3: TGTGCCAGCTCACCAGGGACTAGCGGGAGTACCGGGGAGCTGTTTTTT. Translating gives CASSPGTSGSTGELFF.

V and J are TRBV2 and TRBJ1-1, with 8 nucleotides matching TRBD1. CDR1 is SNHLY and CDR2 is FYNNEI in the germline V gene. The J segment lost 11 bases and the V segment lost 5 bases, leaving 7 bases of the junction unmatched. This CDR3 is built from 12 residues. The CDR3 protein is CASSLDRAKAFF. DNA for the CDR3: TGTGCCAGCAGTTTGGACAGGGCAAAGGCTTTCTTT. Based on the CDR3 plus reference TRBV2 and TRBJ1-1, the full variable domain is EPEVTQTPSHQVTQMGQEVILRCVPISNHLYFYWYRQILGQKVEFLVSFYNNEISEKSEIFDDQFSVERPDGSNFTLKIRSTKLEDSAMYFCASSLDRAKAFFGQGTRLTVV.

The gene calls are TRBV5-1 and TRBJ1-1; the D gene is possibly TRBD1 (5 bases). Trimming pared 0 bases from V and 1 base from J, leaving 10 bases between. The V gene's germline CDR1 is SGHRS and CDR2 YFSETQ. The CDR3 loop spans 15 amino acids. Here the CDR3 reads CASSLEQGRNTEAFF. DNA of the CDR3: TGCGCCAGCAGCTTGGAGCAGGGAAGGAACACTGAAGCTTTCTTT.

The genes are TRBV15 and TRBJ1-1; TRBD1 aligns across 8 bases. The CDR3 sequence is 14 residues long. Germline trimming cut 5 bases from V and 1 base from J; bases unmatched to any gene: 3. CDR1 and CDR2 from the germline V gene are LNHNV and YYDKDF (reference sequence). The CDR3 DNA reads as TGTGCCACCAGCCCCGACAGGGGGAACACTGAAGCTTTCTTT. It encodes CATSPDRGNTEAFF.

The chain has TRBV6-5 and TRBJ1-1; D ambiguous. CDR3 size: 14 residues. The V gene lost 0 bases and the J gene lost 5 bases, with 10 bases spanning the gap. Germline CDR1 reads MNHEY; CDR2 reads SVGAGI. DNA of the CDR3: TGTGCCAGCAGTTACTCGAGAGACTCGACTGAAGCTTTCTTT. Residues: CASSYSRDSTEAFF.

V usage is TRBV9 and J usage is TRBJ2-2, with a possible D match to TRBD1 (6 bases). The CDR3 runs to 15 residues. The germline V and J ends were trimmed by 0 bases and 3 bases, with 9 bases remaining between them. CDR1 is SGDLS and CDR2 is YYNGEE in the germline V gene. The DNA for the CDR3 is TGTGCCAGCAGCGTAGGGAACAGGGACACCGGGGAGCTGTTTTTT. Residues: CASSVGNRDTGELFF.

A few counts support this clone. The rearrangement uses TRBV18 and TRBJ2-7, with D possibly being TRBD1 (6 bases). The CDR3 runs to 14 residues. Germline V gene data show CDR1 as KGHSH and CDR2 as LQKENI. Trimming cost V 3 bases and J 3 bases, with 12 bases left between them. For the CDR3, the DNA is TGTGCCAGCTCACCCTCCGGGACATTCTACGAGCAGTACTTC. Its translation is CASSPSGTFYEQYF.

The rearrangement links TRBV19 to TRBJ2-6; 7 bases line up with TRBD1. Per the germline V gene, CDR1 is LNHDA and CDR2 is SQIVND (reference sequence). CDR3 length: 17 amino acids. Losses at the gene ends were 7 bases for V and 2 bases for J; bases not matched to a gene: 11. CDR3 nucleotides: TGTGCCAGTACGGGAAACAAAGGGGGCACTGGGGCCAACGTCCTGACTTTC. Translated, it gives CASTGNKGGTGANVLTF.